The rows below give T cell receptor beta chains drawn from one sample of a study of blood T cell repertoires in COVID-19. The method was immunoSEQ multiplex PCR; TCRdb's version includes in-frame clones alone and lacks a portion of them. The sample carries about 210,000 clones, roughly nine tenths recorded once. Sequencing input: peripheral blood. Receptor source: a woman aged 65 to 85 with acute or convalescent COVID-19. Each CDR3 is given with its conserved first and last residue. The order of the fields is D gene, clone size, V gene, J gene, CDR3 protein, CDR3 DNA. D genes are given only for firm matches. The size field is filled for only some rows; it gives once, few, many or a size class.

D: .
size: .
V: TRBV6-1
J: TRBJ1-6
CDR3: CASSDPTTGSHSPLHF
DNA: TGTGCCAGCAGTGACCCGACAACAGGGAGTCATTCACCCCTCCACTTT

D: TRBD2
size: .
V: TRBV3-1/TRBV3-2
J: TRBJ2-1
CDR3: CASSRAGGTNEQFF
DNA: TGTGCCAGCAGCCGAGCGGGAGGGACAAATGAGCAGTTCTTC

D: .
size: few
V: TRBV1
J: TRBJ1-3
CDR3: CTSSLGGSGNTIYF
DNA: TGCACCAGCAGTCTCGGGGGCTCTGGAAACACCATATATTTT

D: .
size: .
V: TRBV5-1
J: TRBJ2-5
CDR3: CASNPGQRQETQYF
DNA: TGCGCCAGCAACCCCGGACAGCGTCAAGAGACCCAGTACTTC

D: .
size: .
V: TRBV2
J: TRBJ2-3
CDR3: CASSRARLLTDTQYF
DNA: TGTGCCAGCAGTCGTGCGAGGCTGCTCACAGATACGCAGTATTTT

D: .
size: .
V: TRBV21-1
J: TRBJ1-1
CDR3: CASSSQDEAFF
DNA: TGTGCCAGCAGCTCGCAGGATGAAGCTTTCTTT

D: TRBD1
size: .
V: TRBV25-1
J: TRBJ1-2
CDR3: CASSEYRQGGGYTF
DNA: TGTGCCAGCAGTGAATACCGACAGGGGGGTGGCTACACCTTC

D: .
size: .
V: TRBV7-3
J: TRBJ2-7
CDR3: CASSLTLAPSYEQYF
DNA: TGTGCCAGCAGCTTAACGTTAGCTCCTTCCTACGAGCAGTACTTC

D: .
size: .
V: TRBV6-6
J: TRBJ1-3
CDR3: CASSYSERDTIYF
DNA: TGTGCCAGCAGTTACTCTGAGCGAGACACCATATATTTT

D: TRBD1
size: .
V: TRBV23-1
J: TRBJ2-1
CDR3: CASSQSPTGGSPFGFF
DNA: TGCGCCAGCAGTCAATCCCCGACAGGGGGCTCCCCGTTCGGGTTCTTC

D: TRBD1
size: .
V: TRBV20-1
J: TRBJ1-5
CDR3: CSASPRQGPNQPQHF
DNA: TGCAGTGCTAGTCCGAGACAGGGACCCAATCAGCCCCAGCATTTT

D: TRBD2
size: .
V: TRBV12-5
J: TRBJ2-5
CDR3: CASGLTPPSGRGQETQYF
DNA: TGTGCTAGTGGTTTGACCCCCCCTAGCGGGAGGGGGCAAGAGACCCAGTACTTC

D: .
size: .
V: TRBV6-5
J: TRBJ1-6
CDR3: CASSYGDGWNSPLHF
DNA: TGTGCCAGCAGTTACGGAGACGGTTGGAATTCACCCCTCCACTTT